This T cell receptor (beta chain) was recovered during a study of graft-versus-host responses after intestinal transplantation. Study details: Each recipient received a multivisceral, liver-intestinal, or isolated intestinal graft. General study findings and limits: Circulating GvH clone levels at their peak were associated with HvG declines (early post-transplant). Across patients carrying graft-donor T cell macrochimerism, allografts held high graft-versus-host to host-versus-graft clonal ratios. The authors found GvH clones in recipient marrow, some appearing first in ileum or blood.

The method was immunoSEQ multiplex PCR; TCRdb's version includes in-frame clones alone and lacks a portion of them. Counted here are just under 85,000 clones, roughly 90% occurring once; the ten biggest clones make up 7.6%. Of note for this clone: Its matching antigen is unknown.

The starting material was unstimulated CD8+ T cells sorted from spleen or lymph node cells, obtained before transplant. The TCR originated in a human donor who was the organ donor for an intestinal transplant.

This chain's CDR3 is CATSRPTGLASGDTEAFF. The CDR3 bases are TGTGCCACCAGCAGACCTACGGGACTGGCGAGCGGGGACACTGAAGCTTTCTTT. The V call is TRBV15, the J call TRBJ1-1, with a tentative D call TRBD1 (5 bases). The CDR3 covers 18 residues. Germline CDR1 reads LNHNV; CDR2 reads YYDKDF (reference sequence). V was shortened by 2 bases and J by 3 bases, with 22 bases between the two germline ends. Together with reference TRBV15 and TRBJ1-1, the CDR3 gives the full variable domain: DAMVIQNPRYQVTQFGKPVTLSCSQTLNHNVMYWYQQKSSQAPKLLFHYYDKDFNNEADTPDNFQSRRPNTSFCFLDIRSPGLGDTAMYLCATSRPTGLASGDTEAFFGQGTRLTVV.